Presented here are 5 T cell receptor beta chains from one specimen sequenced in a study of patients and donors after allogeneic stem cell transplantation (TCRdb year 2020). The library was generated by RT-PCR. The instrument given in TCRdb is NextSeq 550. The raw public reads went through TCRdb reprocessing: fastp at Q25, MiXCR clone calling, in-frame beta chains kept. CDR3 protein duplicates are merged, each entry listing the most common genes and DNA. The sample table shows roughly 940,000 distinct CDR3 sequences, and about a sixth are seen once. Of the sample, around 6% is held by the ten largest clones. The sequenced sample consisted of blood, either unsorted or a sorted T cell fraction (not recorded which). These TCRs come from a human donor who was either an allogeneic HSCT recipient or a stem cell or donor lymphocyte infusion donor (not recorded which). It is not recorded whose cells these are; they may come from a transplant donor.

This clonotype was detected a few times. V usage is TRBV20-1 and J usage is TRBJ1-2, with D possibly matching TRBD1 (6 bases). In germline, CDR1 is DFQATT, CDR2 SNEGSKA (reference sequence). This CDR3 spans 14 amino acids. V gave up 5 bases and J gave up 6 bases, with 19 bases separating them. The CDR3 nucleotides read TGCAGTGCTCGTAGCACCGGGACACTCCATGGCTACACCTTC. Amino acids: CSARSTGTLHGYTF.

The chain employs TRBV2 and TRBJ2-2; TRBD1 agrees at 8 bases. Germline V gives CDR1 SNHLY, CDR2 FYNNEI. Trimming removed 8 bases from V and 1 base from J; junction bases left unmatched: 3. This CDR3 is 14 amino acids long. In DNA form, the CDR3 reads TGTGCCAGCTGCGGACAGGGGAACACCGGGGAGCTGTTTTTT. It yields the protein CASCGQGNTGELFF.

This clonotype has a handful of counts. V gene TRBV20-1 combines with J gene TRBJ1-1; D remains unclear. This CDR3 comprises 13 residues. V was pared by 6 bases and J by 4 bases, with 15 bases between. CDR1 and CDR2 from the germline V gene are DFQATT and SNEGSKA (reference sequence). This CDR3 reads CSAIQLMGTEAFF. CDR3 DNA: TGCAGTGCCATACAGCTGATGGGCACTGAAGCTTTCTTT.

The chain couples TRBV20-1 to TRBJ1-2, with D possibly being TRBD1 (5 bases). The germline V gene has CDR1 DFQATT and CDR2 SNEGSKA (reference sequence). V dropped 6 bases and J dropped 7 bases, with 15 bases sitting between them. This CDR3 has 12 residues. CDR3 loop: CSARLQGGGYTF. The CDR3, as DNA: TGCAGTGCGAGACTCCAGGGAGGTGGCTACACCTTC.

The table lists this clonotype with a few counts. The genes are TRBV12-3 or TRBV12-4 and TRBJ1-5, with D uncertain. The CDR3 is 16 amino acids. V was cut by 1 base and J by 4 bases, with 14 bases left in between. The CDR3, as DNA: TGTGCCAGCAGTTTAGTCTCCGGACGGCAGAATCAGCCCCAGCATTTT. Protein product: CASSLVSGRQNQPQHF.